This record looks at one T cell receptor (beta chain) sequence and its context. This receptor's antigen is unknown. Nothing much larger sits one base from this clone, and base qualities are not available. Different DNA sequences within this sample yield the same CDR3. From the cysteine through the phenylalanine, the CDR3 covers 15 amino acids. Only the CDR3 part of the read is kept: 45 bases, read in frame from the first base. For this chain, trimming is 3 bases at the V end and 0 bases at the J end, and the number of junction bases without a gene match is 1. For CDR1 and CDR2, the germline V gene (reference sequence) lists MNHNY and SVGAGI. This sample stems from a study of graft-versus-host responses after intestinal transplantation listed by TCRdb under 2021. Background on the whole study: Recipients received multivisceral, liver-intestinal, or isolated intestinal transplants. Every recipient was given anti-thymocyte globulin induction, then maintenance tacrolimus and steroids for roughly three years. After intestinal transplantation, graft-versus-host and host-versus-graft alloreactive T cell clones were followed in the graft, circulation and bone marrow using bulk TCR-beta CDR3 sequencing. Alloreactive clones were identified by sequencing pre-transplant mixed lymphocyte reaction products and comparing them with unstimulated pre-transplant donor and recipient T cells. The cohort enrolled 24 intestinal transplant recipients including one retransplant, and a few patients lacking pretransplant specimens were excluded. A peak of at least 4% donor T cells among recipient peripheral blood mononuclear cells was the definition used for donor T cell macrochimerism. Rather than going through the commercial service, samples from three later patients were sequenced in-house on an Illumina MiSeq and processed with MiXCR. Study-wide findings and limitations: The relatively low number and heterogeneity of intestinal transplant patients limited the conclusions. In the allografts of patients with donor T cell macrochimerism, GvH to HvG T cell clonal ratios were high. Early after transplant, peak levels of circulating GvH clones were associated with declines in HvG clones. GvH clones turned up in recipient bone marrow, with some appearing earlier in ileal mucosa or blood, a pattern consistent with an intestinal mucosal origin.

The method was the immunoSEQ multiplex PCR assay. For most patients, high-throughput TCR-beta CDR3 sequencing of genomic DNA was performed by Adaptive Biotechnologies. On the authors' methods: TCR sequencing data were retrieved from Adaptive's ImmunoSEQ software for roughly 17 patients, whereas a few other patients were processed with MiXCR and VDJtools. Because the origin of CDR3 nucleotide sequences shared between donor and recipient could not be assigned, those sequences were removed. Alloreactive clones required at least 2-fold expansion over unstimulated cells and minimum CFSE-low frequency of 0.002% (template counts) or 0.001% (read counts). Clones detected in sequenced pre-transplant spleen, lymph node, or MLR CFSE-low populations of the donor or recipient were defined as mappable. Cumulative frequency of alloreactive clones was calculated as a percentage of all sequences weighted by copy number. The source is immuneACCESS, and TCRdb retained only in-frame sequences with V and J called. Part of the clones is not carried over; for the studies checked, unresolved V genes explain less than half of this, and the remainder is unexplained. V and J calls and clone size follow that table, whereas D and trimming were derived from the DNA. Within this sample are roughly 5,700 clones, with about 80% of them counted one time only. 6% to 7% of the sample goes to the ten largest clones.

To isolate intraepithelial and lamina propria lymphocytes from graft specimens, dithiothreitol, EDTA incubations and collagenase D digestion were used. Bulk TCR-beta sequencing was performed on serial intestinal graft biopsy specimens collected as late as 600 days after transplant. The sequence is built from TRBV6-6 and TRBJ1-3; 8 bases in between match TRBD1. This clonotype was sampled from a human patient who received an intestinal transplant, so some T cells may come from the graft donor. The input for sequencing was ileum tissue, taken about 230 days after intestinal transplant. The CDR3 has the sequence CASSYTGGSGNTIYF. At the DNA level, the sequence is TGTGCCAGCAGTTATACAGGGGGCTCTGGAAACACCATATATTTT.